Listed below are T cell receptor beta chains from one sample, sequenced in a study of Graves' ophthalmopathy and Graves' hyperthyroidism. TCRdb re-called the multiplex PCR reads through MiXCR, storing one row per CDR3 protein. The table shows hundreds of thousands of distinct CDR3 sequences, with around a fifth occurring only once. The sequenced sample consisted of peripheral blood. The receptors here all came from a woman aged 18-35 years with stable Graves' hyperthyroidism. Some clones in this sample may be carry-over from other donors' samples. Each CDR3 is given without its conserved first and last residue. D genes are given only for firm matches.

V gene: TRBV2; J gene: TRBJ1-5; D gene: NA; CDR3 protein: ASSDIGEYSNQPQH
V gene: TRBV3-1; J gene: TRBJ2-2; D gene: NA; CDR3 protein: ASSQNPANTGELF
V gene: TRBV4-1; J gene: TRBJ2-7; D gene: TRBD1; CDR3 protein: ASRRGQGNGEQY
V gene: TRBV6-1; J gene: TRBJ1-2; D gene: NA; CDR3 protein: ASSPPGQDPWGYT
V gene: TRBV27; J gene: TRBJ2-5; D gene: TRBD1; CDR3 protein: ASSLRGTEETQY
V gene: TRBV9; J gene: TRBJ2-5; D gene: NA; CDR3 protein: ASSVQEGGTPI
V gene: TRBV6-1; J gene: TRBJ1-1; D gene: NA; CDR3 protein: ASSEARVVYTEAF
V gene: TRBV10-3; J gene: TRBJ2-7; D gene: TRBD1; CDR3 protein: ASRTGRDSYEQY
V gene: TRBV29-1; J gene: TRBJ2-7; D gene: NA; CDR3 protein: SVGYHRAMYEQY
V gene: TRBV19; J gene: TRBJ1-1; D gene: TRBD1; CDR3 protein: ASSSQGRAF
V gene: TRBV24-1; J gene: TRBJ1-1; D gene: TRBD1; CDR3 protein: ATSEPGTGEAF
V gene: TRBV6-1; J gene: TRBJ2-7; D gene: TRBD1; CDR3 protein: ASRRQGASYEQY
V gene: TRBV12-3/TRBV12-4; J gene: TRBJ1-2; D gene: NA; CDR3 protein: ASSLQETNYGYT
V gene: TRBV7-9; J gene: TRBJ2-5; D gene: TRBD2; CDR3 protein: AISLTSEQETRY
V gene: TRBV28; J gene: TRBJ1-5; D gene: NA; CDR3 protein: ASSRTVEGTKPQH
V gene: TRBV5-4; J gene: TRBJ1-1; D gene: TRBD1; CDR3 protein: ASSLVRDRESWMAEAF
V gene: TRBV6-2/TRBV6-3; J gene: TRBJ1-1; D gene: TRBD1; CDR3 protein: ASSYTPRQGPMNTEAF
V gene: TRBV6-5; J gene: TRBJ2-7; D gene: NA; CDR3 protein: ASRGNYEQY
V gene: TRBV6-2/TRBV6-3; J gene: TRBJ2-7; D gene: NA; CDR3 protein: ASSYGNPPTYEQY
V gene: TRBV11-2; J gene: TRBJ2-7; D gene: NA; CDR3 protein: ASSPGGSFSTEQY
V gene: TRBV12-3/TRBV12-4; J gene: TRBJ1-2; D gene: NA; CDR3 protein: ASSSPYPALNYGYT
V gene: TRBV7-3; J gene: TRBJ2-2; D gene: NA; CDR3 protein: ASRRPTGPGNTGELF
V gene: TRBV6-1; J gene: TRBJ2-7; D gene: NA; CDR3 protein: ASTRTYEQY
V gene: TRBV28; J gene: TRBJ2-7; D gene: NA; CDR3 protein: ASSEQGERETGEQY
V gene: TRBV2; J gene: TRBJ1-5; D gene: NA; CDR3 protein: ASSAGKGNQPQH
V gene: TRBV20-1; J gene: TRBJ1-2; D gene: NA; CDR3 protein: SARGTDENYGYT
V gene: TRBV6-1; J gene: TRBJ1-1; D gene: NA; CDR3 protein: ASNHGGAENTEAF
V gene: TRBV9; J gene: TRBJ2-2; D gene: NA; CDR3 protein: ASTRATGELF
V gene: TRBV6-1; J gene: TRBJ2-5; D gene: TRBD1; CDR3 protein: ASSLRGRSETQY
V gene: TRBV15; J gene: TRBJ1-2; D gene: NA; CDR3 protein: ATSRAGINYGYT
V gene: TRBV24-1; J gene: TRBJ2-5; D gene: TRBD1; CDR3 protein: ATSDPSTGIGTQY
V gene: TRBV20-1; J gene: TRBJ2-5; D gene: TRBD1; CDR3 protein: SARDGTEQETQY
V gene: TRBV12-3/TRBV12-4; J gene: TRBJ2-5; D gene: NA; CDR3 protein: ASREGFETQY
V gene: TRBV19; J gene: TRBJ2-2; D gene: NA; CDR3 protein: ASTATSDGELF
V gene: TRBV20-1; J gene: TRBJ2-7; D gene: NA; CDR3 protein: SARVEGGRGDEQY
V gene: TRBV6-5; J gene: TRBJ1-1; D gene: NA; CDR3 protein: ASSYVTANTEAF
V gene: TRBV30; J gene: TRBJ2-5; D gene: NA; CDR3 protein: AWSRGGETQY
V gene: TRBV11-2; J gene: TRBJ2-2; D gene: NA; CDR3 protein: ASSPFRGGELF
V gene: TRBV28; J gene: TRBJ2-5; D gene: TRBD1; CDR3 protein: ASSWIGTGGSATQY
V gene: TRBV19; J gene: TRBJ2-7; D gene: TRBD1; CDR3 protein: ASSIVLGQAYEQY
V gene: TRBV27; J gene: TRBJ1-1; D gene: TRBD1; CDR3 protein: ASSPRGADWTEAF
V gene: TRBV2; J gene: TRBJ2-5; D gene: NA; CDR3 protein: ASSAGRSVEETQY
V gene: TRBV3-1; J gene: TRBJ2-6; D gene: NA; CDR3 protein: ASSQGGRTGANVLT
V gene: TRBV2; J gene: TRBJ1-2; D gene: TRBD1; CDR3 protein: ASSESRDRGPGYT
V gene: TRBV20-1; J gene: TRBJ1-6; D gene: TRBD1; CDR3 protein: SANTGESSPLH
V gene: TRBV2; J gene: TRBJ1-5; D gene: TRBD1; CDR3 protein: ASRTTGQGIRQPQH
V gene: TRBV10-1; J gene: TRBJ2-5; D gene: TRBD1; CDR3 protein: ASSDGGTGQETQY
V gene: TRBV28; J gene: TRBJ2-5; D gene: TRBD1; CDR3 protein: ASRRAGTAPTQY
V gene: TRBV7-2; J gene: TRBJ1-1; D gene: NA; CDR3 protein: ASSLDWFEGAF
V gene: TRBV6-5; J gene: TRBJ2-5; D gene: NA; CDR3 protein: ASSYTLPRAQY
V gene: TRBV7-9; J gene: TRBJ2-5; D gene: NA; CDR3 protein: ASSLVSLLKETQY
V gene: TRBV6-4; J gene: TRBJ1-3; D gene: NA; CDR3 protein: ASSEQTASGNTIY
V gene: TRBV20-1; J gene: TRBJ2-5; D gene: TRBD1; CDR3 protein: SASGQGAPQETQY
V gene: TRBV2; J gene: TRBJ1-2; D gene: TRBD1; CDR3 protein: ASRLTGDGYT
V gene: TRBV30; J gene: TRBJ1-5; D gene: NA; CDR3 protein: AWSVLGGGQPQH
V gene: TRBV2; J gene: TRBJ1-5; D gene: NA; CDR3 protein: ASTLRTYNQPQH
V gene: TRBV6-1; J gene: TRBJ1-2; D gene: NA; CDR3 protein: ASSPRDFPNYGYT
V gene: TRBV6-1; J gene: TRBJ2-2; D gene: TRBD2; CDR3 protein: ASSRLAGPTGELF
V gene: TRBV6-1; J gene: TRBJ2-7; D gene: TRBD2; CDR3 protein: ASTFRLASGVYEQY